Below are 5 T cell receptor beta chains sequenced from a single sample in a study of T cell clones after liver transplantation. Sequenced by immunoSEQ multiplex PCR; TCRdb stores in-frame clones only, minus some. The sample has about 33,000 clones; more than 90% are singletons. Source: CD8+ T cells from blood, taken 12 months after liver transplant. The receptor set was obtained from a human patient who received a liver transplant. Part of the T cell pool may stem from the graft donor.

The chain links TRBV5-1 to TRBJ1-1; no clear D gene. This CDR3 has 13 residues. The ends were cut back, 3 bases at V and 4 bases at J, with 10 bases in the middle. Germline V gene lookup returns CDR1 SGHRS and CDR2 YFSETQ. CDR3 sequence reads: CASSYPIGTEAFF. In DNA, the CDR3 is TGCGCCAGCAGCTACCCTATCGGCACTGAAGCTTTCTTT.

The CDR3 DNA reads TGTGCCAGTACCGGGACAGGGTACGAGCAGTACTTC. It is translated as CASTGTGYEQYF. The chain carries TRBV7-9 and TRBJ2-7, with 9 positions matching TRBD1. In germline, CDR1 is SEHNR, CDR2 FQNEAQ (reference sequence). This CDR3 spans 12 amino acids. J gave up 4 bases and V 9 bases, and 4 bases lay outside the gene matches.

The V call is TRBV4-1, the J call TRBJ2-7, with D possibly TRBD1 on 5 matching bases. The germline CDR1 and CDR2 sequences are MGHRA and YSYEKL. The V end lost 2 bases, the J end lost 3 bases, and 11 bases lay between the germline ends. The CDR3 consists of 14 residues. DNA of the CDR3: TGCGCCAGCAGCCAATCCCCAGGGCACTACGAGCAGTACTTC. This sequence encodes CASSQSPGHYEQYF.

V is TRBV9 and J is TRBJ1-2; the D gene is possibly TRBD1 (6 bases). Looked up from germline, CDR1 is SGDLS and CDR2 is YYNGEE. The length of the CDR3 is 12 residues. Trimming stripped 4 bases from V and 2 bases from J, with 6 bases between. This CDR3 is CASSTGNYGYTF. The CDR3 bases are TGTGCCAGCAGCACAGGGAACTATGGCTACACCTTC.

This chain uses TRBV11-3 with TRBJ1-1; TRBD1 agrees at 8 bases. CDR3 length: 15 residues. V lost 5 bases and J lost 0; bases outside the gene matches: 5. The germline V gene encodes CDR1 SGHNT and CDR2 YENEEA. CDR3 residues: CASSVTTGVNTEAFF. The CDR3 DNA follows: TGTGCCAGCAGCGTAACGACAGGGGTGAACACTGAAGCTTTCTTT.